Sequencing of this T cell receptor (beta chain) was carried out in a study of regulatory T cells in long-lasting Graves disease. Findings and caveats of the study: Persistent disease was characterized by preferential usage of TRBV28, TRBJ1-2 and TRBJ2-5.

The time point denotes: persistent/refractory GD, antithyroid drugs over 5 years with positive TRAb. Preparation of the TCR library used RNA extracted from PBMCs. This clonotype was seen repeatedly, ten times or more. Its target is not known. The CDR3 length is 16 residues. The V gene end was trimmed by 0 bases and the J gene end by 0 bases; junction bases not matched to a gene: 2. Per germline, CDR1 SQVTM and CDR2 ANQGSEA. Arm-PCR of CDR3 regions and iRepertoire HTBI primers were used to build TCR beta libraries. TCRdb called the multiplex PCR reads again in MiXCR, with one record for every CDR3 protein. Of around 460,000 distinct CDR3 sequences detected, under 25% appear once; the ten largest clones hold approximately 6.4%.

V is TRBV29-1 and J is TRBJ2-4; 10 positions match TRBD1. Sample: peripheral blood mononuclear cells (PBMCs), taken when the disease was refractory, from a patient treated with antithyroid drugs. The TCR was taken from a female donor with Graves disease. The CDR3 DNA reads TGCAGCGTTGAAGACGGACAGGGGGTAGCCAAAAACATTCAGTACTTC. Translation gives CSVEDGQGVAKNIQYF.